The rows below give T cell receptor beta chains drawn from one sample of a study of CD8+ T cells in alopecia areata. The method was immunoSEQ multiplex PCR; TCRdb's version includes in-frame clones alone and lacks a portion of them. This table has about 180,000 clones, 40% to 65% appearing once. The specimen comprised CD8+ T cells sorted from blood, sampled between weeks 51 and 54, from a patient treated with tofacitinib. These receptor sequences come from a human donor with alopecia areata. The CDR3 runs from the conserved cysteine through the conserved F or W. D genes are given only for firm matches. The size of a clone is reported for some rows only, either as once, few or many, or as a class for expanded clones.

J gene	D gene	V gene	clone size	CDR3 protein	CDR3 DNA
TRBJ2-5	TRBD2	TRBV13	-	CASSVAGGFQETQYF	TGTGCCAGCAGCGTAGCGGGGGGATTCCAAGAGACCCAGTACTTC
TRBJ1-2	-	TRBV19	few	CASRPVGGYYGYTF	TGTGCCAGTCGCCCCGTAGGGGGATATTATGGCTACACCTTC
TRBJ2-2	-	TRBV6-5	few	CASTDTNTGELFF	TGTGCCAGCACAGATACGAACACCGGGGAGCTGTTTTTT
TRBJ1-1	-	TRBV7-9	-	CASSLIHAEAFF	TGTGCCAGCAGCTTGATCCACGCTGAAGCTTTCTTT
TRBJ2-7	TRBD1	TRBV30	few	CAWSLRQGTYEQYF	TGTGCCTGGAGTCTCCGACAGGGAACCTACGAGCAGTACTTC
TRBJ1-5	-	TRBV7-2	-	CASSAPPGSSNQPQHF	TGTGCCAGCAGCGCCCCCCCAGGGAGCAGCAATCAGCCCCAGCATTTT
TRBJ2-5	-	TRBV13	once	CASSLRTELGAQYF	TGTGCCAGCAGCTTACGGACGGAACTGGGGGCCCAGTACTTC
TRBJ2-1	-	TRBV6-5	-	CASSPTRNEQFF	TGTGCCAGCAGCCCCACACGCAATGAGCAGTTCTTC
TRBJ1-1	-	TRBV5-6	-	CASSLAGGRLTEAFF	TGTGCCAGCAGCTTGGCGGGAGGGCGGCTGACTGAAGCTTTCTTT
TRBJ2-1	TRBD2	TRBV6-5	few	CASSYGTSGGYNEQFF	TGTGCCAGCAGTTACGGGACTAGCGGGGGATACAATGAGCAGTTCTTC
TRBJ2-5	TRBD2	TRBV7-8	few	CASSAYSGGQETQYF	TGTGCCAGCAGCGCCTACTCGGGGGGTCAAGAGACCCAGTACTTC
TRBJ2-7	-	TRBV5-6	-	CASSLAGKGTHEQYF	TGTGCCAGCAGCTTGGCAGGAAAGGGGACCCACGAGCAGTACTTC
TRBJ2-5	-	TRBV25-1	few	CASSGGSETQYF	TGTGCCAGCAGTGGAGGTTCGGAGACCCAGTACTTC
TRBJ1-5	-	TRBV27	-	CASSFVFGQPQHF	TGTGCCAGCAGTTTTGTGTTTGGTCAGCCCCAGCATTTT
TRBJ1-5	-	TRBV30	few	CAWGHSNQPQHF	TGTGCCTGGGGACACTCAAATCAGCCCCAGCATTTT
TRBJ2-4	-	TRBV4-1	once	CASSQVSTGLAKNIQYF	TGCGCCAGCAGCCAAGTTTCGACAGGCCTAGCCAAAAACATTCAGTACTTC
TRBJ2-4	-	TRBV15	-	CATSRERLGLDIQYF	TGTGCCACCAGCAGAGAGCGGTTGGGGTTGGACATTCAGTACTTC
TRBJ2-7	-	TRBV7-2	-	CASSAGTGLTYEQYF	TGTGCCAGCAGCGCGGGGACGGGCCTGACCTACGAGCAGTACTTC
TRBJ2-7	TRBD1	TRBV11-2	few	CASSLTRGSFYEQYF	TGTGCCAGCAGCTTAACCAGGGGGTCGTTTTACGAGCAGTACTTC
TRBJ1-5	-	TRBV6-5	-	CASSYLANQPQHF	TGTGCCAGCAGTTACTTGGCGAATCAGCCCCAGCATTTT
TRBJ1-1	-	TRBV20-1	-	CSASGYTEAFF	TGCAGTGCTAGCGGGTACACTGAAGCTTTCTTT
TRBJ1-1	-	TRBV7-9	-	CASSHSPRQTNTEAFF	TGTGCCAGCAGCCACTCCCCCCGACAGACGAACACTGAAGCTTTCTTT
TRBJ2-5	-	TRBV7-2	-	CASSLAGTRKETQYF	TGTGCCAGCAGCTTAGCAGGGACTCGCAAAGAGACCCAGTACTTC
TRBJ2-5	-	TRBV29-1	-	CSARVGRQYF	TGCAGCGCCAGAGTCGGCCGGCAGTACTTC
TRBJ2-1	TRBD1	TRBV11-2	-	CASSLVAGGYNEQFF	TGTGCCAGCAGCTTAGTGGCAGGGGGCTACAATGAGCAGTTCTTC
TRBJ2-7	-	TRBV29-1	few	CSVEDPDTEGYEQYF	TGCAGCGTTGAAGATCCGGACACCGAGGGCTACGAGCAGTACTTC
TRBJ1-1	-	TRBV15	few	CATSTTARNTEAFF	TGTGCCACCAGTACGACAGCGCGGAACACTGAAGCTTTCTTT
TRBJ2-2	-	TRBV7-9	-	CASSPGHQNTGELFF	TGTGCCAGCAGCCCGGGACATCAGAACACCGGGGAGCTGTTTTTT
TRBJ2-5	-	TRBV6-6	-	CASSYRTRGGETQYF	TGTGCCAGCAGTTACCGGACTAGAGGGGGAGAGACCCAGTACTTC
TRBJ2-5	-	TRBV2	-	CATLLFSPKETQYF	TGTGCCACCTTACTCTTCTCGCCGAAAGAGACCCAGTACTTC
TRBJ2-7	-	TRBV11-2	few	CASSLAARAYEQYF	TGTGCCAGCAGCTTAGCTGCCAGGGCCTACGAGCAGTACTTC
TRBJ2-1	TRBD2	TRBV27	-	CASSPTTSGGANEQFF	TGTGCCAGCAGTCCTACCACTAGCGGGGGCGCGAATGAGCAGTTCTTC
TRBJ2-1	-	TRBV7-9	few	CASSLANEQFF	TGTGCCAGCAGCTTAGCCAATGAGCAGTTCTTC
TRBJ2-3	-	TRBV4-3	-	CASSQVPSRFTDTQYF	TGCGCCAGCAGCCAAGTTCCAAGCCGATTCACAGATACGCAGTATTTT
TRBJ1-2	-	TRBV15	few	CATSRGREPFYGYTF	TGTGCCACCAGCAGAGGGAGAGAGCCTTTCTATGGCTACACCTTC
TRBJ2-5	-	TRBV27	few	CASSLSSPAETQYF	TGTGCCAGCAGCTTGTCCTCCCCAGCGGAGACCCAGTACTTC
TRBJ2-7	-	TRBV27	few	CASSMKWDSYEQYF	TGTGCCAGCAGTATGAAATGGGACTCCTACGAGCAGTACTTC
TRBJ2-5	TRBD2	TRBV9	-	CASSVASGGPGETQYF	TGTGCCAGCAGCGTAGCTAGCGGGGGCCCTGGGGAGACCCAGTACTTC
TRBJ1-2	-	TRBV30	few	CAWSVRRYGYTF	TGTGCCTGGAGTGTCAGGCGCTATGGCTACACCTTC